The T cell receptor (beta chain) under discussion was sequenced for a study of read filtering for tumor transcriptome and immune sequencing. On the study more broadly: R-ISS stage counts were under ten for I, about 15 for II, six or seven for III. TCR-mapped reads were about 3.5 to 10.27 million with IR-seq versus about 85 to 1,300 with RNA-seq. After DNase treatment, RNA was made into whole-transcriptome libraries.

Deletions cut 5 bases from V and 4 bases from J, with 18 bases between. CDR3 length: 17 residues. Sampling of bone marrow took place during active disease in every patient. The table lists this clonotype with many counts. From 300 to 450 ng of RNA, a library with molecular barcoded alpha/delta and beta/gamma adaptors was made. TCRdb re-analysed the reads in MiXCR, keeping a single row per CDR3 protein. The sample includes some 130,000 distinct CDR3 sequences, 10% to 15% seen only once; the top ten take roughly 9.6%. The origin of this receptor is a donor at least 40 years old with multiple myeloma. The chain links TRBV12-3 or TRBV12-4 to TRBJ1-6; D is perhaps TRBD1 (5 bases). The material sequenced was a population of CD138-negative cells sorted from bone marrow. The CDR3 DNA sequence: TGTGCCAGCAGTGACACCCGGGGGGTATCGTATAATTCACCCCTCCACTTT. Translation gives CASSDTRGVSYNSPLHF.